A selection of T cell receptor beta chains follows, all from one sample in a study of blood T cell repertoires in COVID-19. TCRdb's table, derived via immunoSEQ multiplex PCR, lists solely in-frame clones and lacks some. This sample yields just over 300,000 clones, of which 75% to 90% are seen a single time; approximately 9.4% belongs to the top ten. Material: PBMCs or T cells enriched from blood (not recorded which). The receptors shown here come from a woman aged 40 to 49 who had recovered from COVID-19. The CDR3 runs from the conserved cysteine through the conserved F or W. Fields, in order: V gene, J gene, clone size, CDR3 length, D gene, CDR3 protein, CDR3 DNA. A D gene is named only where the DNA matches it firmly. Not all rows give a size; the values are once, few, many and, for expanded clones, a class.

TRBV28,TRBJ2-7,NA,14,TRBD1,CASTGGQPLLEQYF,TGTGCCAGCACTGGGGGACAGCCCCTCCTCGAGCAGTACTTC
TRBV7-7,TRBJ2-3,NA,16,TRBD2,CASSSSTSGGHDTQYF,TGTGCTAGCAGCTCATCGACTAGCGGGGGCCACGATACGCAGTATTTT
TRBV7-8,TRBJ2-3,NA,17,NA,CASSLATDQSSTDTQYF,TGTGCCAGCAGCTTAGCCACAGACCAGTCTAGCACAGATACGCAGTATTTT
TRBV19,TRBJ2-1,once,14,NA,CASSSLGAHNEQFF,TGTGCCAGTAGTAGTTTAGGGGCACACAATGAGCAGTTCTTC
TRBV7-3,TRBJ1-6,NA,13,TRBD1,CASSPRQGSPLHF,TGTGCCAGCAGCCCTCGACAGGGCTCACCCCTCCACTTT
TRBV28,TRBJ2-4,once,16,TRBD1,CASWGQGGTKTSIQYF,TGTGCCAGCTGGGGACAGGGGGGGACCAAAACCTCCATTCAGTACTTC
TRBV10-2,TRBJ2-2,NA,15,TRBD1,CASGGQAGSTGELFF,TGCGCCAGCGGTGGACAGGCTGGAAGCACCGGGGAGCTGTTTTTT
TRBV7-7,TRBJ1-2,NA,16,TRBD1,CASSTGQGGALYGYTF,TGTGCTAGCAGCACTGGACAGGGAGGGGCCCTCTATGGCTACACCTTC
TRBV4-3,TRBJ2-2,NA,16,NA,CASSQDWLANTGELFF,TGCGCCAGCAGCCAAGATTGGCTAGCGAACACCGGGGAGCTGTTTTTT
TRBV7-9,TRBJ1-1,NA,12,NA,CASSDRSWGAFF,TGTGCCAGCAGCGACAGAAGCTGGGGAGCTTTCTTT
TRBV4-1,TRBJ2-2,NA,16,TRBD2,CASTLAGGPGTGELFF,TGCGCCAGCACTTTAGCGGGAGGGCCAGGCACCGGGGAGCTGTTTTTT
TRBV11-3,TRBJ2-7,NA,16,TRBD2,CASSPRLAGGPPEQYF,TGTGCCAGCAGCCCGCGACTAGCGGGAGGGCCTCCAGAGCAGTACTTC
TRBV12-3/TRBV12-4,TRBJ1-5,NA,12,NA,CASSSQGQPQHF,TGTGCCAGCAGTTCCCAGGGGCAGCCCCAGCATTTT
TRBV7-2,TRBJ2-5,NA,13,NA,CASSIRDKETQYF,TGTGCCAGCAGCATCCGGGACAAAGAGACCCAGTACTTC
TRBV27,TRBJ2-1,once,13,NA,CASSLDRSNEQFF,TGTGCCAGCAGTTTAGACAGAAGCAATGAGCAGTTCTTC
TRBV24-1,TRBJ1-5,once,15,TRBD1,CATSAAGTGFQPQHF,TGTGCCACCAGCGCCGCCGGGACAGGTTTTCAGCCCCAGCATTTT
TRBV28,TRBJ2-7,NA,13,NA,CASSKDSRYEQYF,TGTGCCAGCAGTAAGGACAGCCGATACGAGCAGTACTTC
TRBV30,TRBJ1-2,NA,14,NA,CAWSVQRSINGYTF,TGTGCCTGGAGTGTACAGCGGAGTATAAATGGCTACACCTTC
TRBV30,TRBJ2-4,NA,18,TRBD2,CAVGGTSGGARAKNIQYF,TGTGCCGTTGGAGGGACTAGCGGGGGGGCTAGGGCCAAAAACATTCAGTACTTC
TRBV9,TRBJ1-2,NA,14,NA,CASRNQGVNYGYTF,TGTGCCAGCAGAAACCAAGGGGTTAACTATGGCTACACCTTC
TRBV7-9,TRBJ2-1,NA,17,TRBD2,CASSLSLGGRSYNEQFF,TGTGCCAGCAGCCTCTCACTGGGCGGGAGGTCCTACAATGAGCAGTTCTTC
TRBV27,TRBJ1-5,NA,14,NA,CASSLSGVGQPQHF,TGTGCCAGCAGTTTATCCGGGGTGGGTCAGCCCCAGCATTTT
TRBV4-1,TRBJ2-7,NA,15,TRBD1,CASSQEDRGSYEQYF,TGCGCCAGCAGCCAAGAAGACAGGGGTTCCTACGAGCAGTACTTC
TRBV29-1,TRBJ1-1,NA,12,NA,CSVERGSREAFF,TGCAGCGTTGAAAGGGGCTCCCGAGAAGCTTTCTTT
TRBV18,TRBJ1-1,NA,18,TRBD1,CASSQKFAGTGGNTEAFF,TGTGCCAGCTCACAGAAATTTGCTGGGACAGGTGGTAACACTGAAGCTTTCTTT
TRBV12-3/TRBV12-4,TRBJ2-5,NA,12,NA,CASSKRQETQYF,TGTGCCAGCAGCAAGAGACAAGAGACCCAGTACTTC
TRBV5-6,TRBJ2-7,NA,14,NA,CASSFPRGSYEQYF,TGTGCCAGCAGCTTTCCCCGGGGATCCTACGAGCAGTACTTC
TRBV7-3,TRBJ2-5,NA,16,NA,CASSLSGASFVETQYF,TGTGCCAGCAGCTTGAGTGGGGCAAGCTTTGTCGAGACCCAGTACTTC